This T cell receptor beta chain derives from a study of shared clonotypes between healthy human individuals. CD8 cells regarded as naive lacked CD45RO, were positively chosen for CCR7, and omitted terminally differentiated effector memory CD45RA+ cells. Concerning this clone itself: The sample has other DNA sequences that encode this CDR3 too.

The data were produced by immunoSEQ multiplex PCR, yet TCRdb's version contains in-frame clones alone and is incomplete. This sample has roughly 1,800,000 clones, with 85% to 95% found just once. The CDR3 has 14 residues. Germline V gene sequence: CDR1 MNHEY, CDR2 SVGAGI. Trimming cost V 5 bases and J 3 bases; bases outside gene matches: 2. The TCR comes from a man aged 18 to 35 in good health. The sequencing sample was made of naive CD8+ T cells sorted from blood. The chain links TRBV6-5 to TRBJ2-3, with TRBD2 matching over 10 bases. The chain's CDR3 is CASSRLAGTDTQYF. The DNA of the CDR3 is TGTGCCAGCAGTAGACTAGCGGGTACAGATACGCAGTATTTT.